This TCR beta chain was captured by sequencing in a study of cytomegalovirus exposure and HLA in healthy donors. The PCR employed 60 Vbeta primers together with 13 Jbeta primers. Sequencing was performed with immunoSEQ multiplex PCR; in TCRdb, only in-frame clones are kept and a portion is missing. The profile shows approximately 130,000 clones, 82% of them singletons. V lost 5 bases and J lost 4, with 15 bases in between. CDR1 and CDR2 from the germline V gene are SEHNR and FQNEAQ (reference sequence). The CDR3 extends over 16 amino acids. Turning to this clone: The antigen remains undetermined.

Notes on the study in general: Most observed TCR sequences were rare, whereas some public TCRs were detected in many donors. Several of the most significant clusters were apparently associated with common viral pathogens in a later analysis.

What was sequenced was PBMCs. The rearrangement links TRBV7-9 to TRBJ2-6; a weak D match, TRBD2 (5 bases). The receptor's source is a woman younger than 35 in good health and CMV-seronegative. The CDR3 protein is CASSPLGGTGANVLTF. In nucleotides, the CDR3 is TGTGCCAGCAGCCCCCTCGGAGGAACCGGGGCCAACGTCCTGACTTTC. Full variable domain (remainder filled in from reference TRBV7-9 and TRBJ2-6): DTGVSQNPRHKITKRGQNVTFRCDPISEHNRLYWYRQTLGQGPEFLTYFQNEAQLEKSRLLSDRFSAERPKGSFSTLEIQRTEQGDSAMYLCASSPLGGTGANVLTFGAGSRLTVL.